Presented here are 25 T cell receptor beta chains from one specimen sequenced in a study of shared clonotypes between healthy human individuals. Profiling relied on immunoSEQ multiplex PCR, and the TCRdb table lists in-frame clones only, not all of them. The sample holds more than 500,000 clones; about 96% are singletons and the top ten take about 0.067%. The sample taken for sequencing was naive CD4+ T cells sorted from blood. Subset: CD45RA+ positively selected. The receptors were sampled from a woman aged 25 to 39 in good health.

The rearrangement links TRBV7-2 to TRBJ2-2; D unclear. V dropped 0 bases and J dropped 7 bases, with 6 bases sitting between them. This CDR3 comprises 13 residues. Per germline, CDR1 SGHTA and CDR2 FQGNSA. This CDR3 is CASSLAVLGELFF. The CDR3 region has the DNA TGTGCCAGCAGCTTAGCGGTTCTCGGGGAGCTGTTTTTT.

This chain joins TRBV18 and TRBJ2-7, with TRBD1 matching 9 bases. CDR1 KGHSH and CDR2 LQKENI come from the germline V gene. The CDR3 sequence is 15 residues long. The V gene end was trimmed by 0 bases and the J gene end by 3 bases; junction bases not matched to a gene: 3. CDR3 bases: TGTGCCAGCTCACCACCCGGGACAGGGCACTACGAGCAGTACTTC. Translated, it gives CASSPPGTGHYEQYF.

The chain is built from TRBV15 and TRBJ1-2, with D possibly TRBD1 on 6 matching bases. This CDR3 spans 14 amino acids. CDR1 is LNHNV and CDR2 is YYDKDF in the germline V gene (reference sequence). V dropped 1 base and J dropped 5 bases, with 11 bases sitting between them. The CDR3 loop reads CATSRGQDSYGYTF. CDR3 nucleotide sequence: TGTGCCACCAGCAGAGGACAGGATTCTTATGGCTACACCTTC. Based on the CDR3 plus reference TRBV15 and TRBJ1-2, the full variable domain is DAMVIQNPRYQVTQFGKPVTLSCSQTLNHNVMYWYQQKSSQAPKLLFHYYDKDFNNEADTPDNFQSRRPNTSFCFLDIRSPGLGDTAMYLCATSRGQDSYGYTFGSGTRLTVV.

This rearrangement joins TRBV5-4 to TRBJ1-1; TRBD1 matches at 7 bases. The CDR3 length is 13 residues. The V and J ends lost 4 bases and 1 base, in that order; junction bases with no gene match: 1. CDR1 SGHNT and CDR2 YYREEE come from the germline V gene (reference sequence). CDR3 nucleotide sequence: TGTGCCAGCAGCAGGGGGCCGAACACTGAAGCTTTCTTT. Its translation: CASSRGPNTEAFF.

The chain is built from TRBV28 and TRBJ1-1; no clear D gene. This CDR3 region has 13 residues. CDR1 is MDHEN and CDR2 is SYDVKM in the germline V gene. V gave up 4 bases and J gave up 6 bases, with 12 bases separating them. CDR3 protein: CASSSRVIAEAFF. CDR3 nucleotide sequence: TGTGCCAGCAGTTCTCGGGTGATCGCTGAAGCTTTCTTT.

A word on this clone: Other DNA sequences of this sample code for an identical CDR3. V usage is TRBV19 and J usage is TRBJ2-7; a weak D match, TRBD2 (5 bases). With 5 bases removed from V and 4 bases from J, the gap between germline ends came to 21 bases. Germline loops: CDR1 LNHDA, CDR2 SQIVND (reference sequence). This CDR3 has 16 amino acids. Here the CDR3 reads CASSSNWIRRPYEQYF. CDR3 nucleotides: TGTGCCAGTAGTTCTAACTGGATCCGGAGGCCTTACGAGCAGTACTTC.

The chain is built from TRBV19 and TRBJ1-5, with no clear D. The V end lost 7 bases, the J end lost 2 bases, and 18 bases lay between the germline ends. Germline V gives CDR1 LNHDA, CDR2 SQIVND (reference sequence). The CDR3 contains 16 residues. This CDR3 reads CASTPLRKGGNQPQHF. The CDR3 region has the DNA TGTGCCAGTACTCCCTTAAGGAAAGGAGGCAATCAGCCCCAGCATTTT.

V is TRBV7-2 and J is TRBJ2-4, with D unresolved. The V gene's germline CDR1 is SGHTA and CDR2 FQGNSA. Trimming removed 1 base from V and 0 bases from J, with 13 bases in between. The CDR3 totals 17 residues. The CDR3 is CASSLVSLRRAKNIQYF. The CDR3 coding sequence is TGTGCCAGCAGCTTAGTATCTTTGAGAAGAGCCAAAAACATTCAGTACTTC.

V is TRBV5-1 and J is TRBJ2-5, with TRBD2 as a possible D gene (6 bases). In germline, CDR1 is SGHRS, CDR2 YFSETQ. The CDR3 spans 15 residues. V was shortened by 4 bases and J by 5 bases, with 18 bases between the two germline ends. CDR3 sequence reads: CASSGDSKGGETQYF. DNA for the CDR3: TGCGCCAGCAGCGGTGACTCCAAAGGAGGGGAGACCCAGTACTTC. Full variable domain (outside the CDR3, taken from reference TRBV5-1 and TRBJ2-5): KAGVTQTPRYLIKTRGQQVTLSCSPISGHRSVSWYQQTPGQGLQFLFEYFSETQRNKGNFPGRFSGRQFSNSRSEMNVSTLELGDSALYLCASSGDSKGGETQYFGPGTRLLVL.

The chain has TRBV5-8 and TRBJ1-3, with D hard to call. The germline gives CDR1 SGHTS, CDR2 YDEGEE. The CDR3 totals 15 residues. The V end was cut by 5 bases, the J end by 5 bases, with 17 bases between. The CDR3 reads CASSREPTTRNTIYF. The CDR3, as DNA: TGTGCCAGCAGTAGGGAACCGACGACGAGAAACACCATATATTTT.

V and J are TRBV5-4 and TRBJ2-1, with D perhaps given as TRBD1 or TRBD2 (5 bases each). Germline V gene sequence: CDR1 SGHNT, CDR2 YYREEE (reference sequence). This CDR3 comprises 13 residues. Trimming left V 4 bases short and J 5 bases short, with 10 bases between. The DNA for the CDR3 is TGTGCCAGCAGCCCGGGGCGAGACAATGAGCAGTTCTTC. It translates to CASSPGRDNEQFF.

In DNA form, the CDR3 reads TGCGCCAGCAGGCCTACCGGGACCTACAATGAGCAGTTCTTC. This sequence encodes CASRPTGTYNEQFF. The chain couples TRBV4-1 to TRBJ2-1; perhaps TRBD2 as D (5 bases). The CDR3 runs 14 residues. V was cut by 6 bases and J by 2 bases, with 11 bases left in between. Per the germline V gene, CDR1 is MGHRA and CDR2 is YSYEKL.

V is TRBV7-2 and J is TRBJ2-7; maybe TRBD2 (7 bases). Trimming took 3 bases from V and 4 from J, leaving 16 bases between them. The CDR3 has 15 amino acids. Germline V gene lookup returns CDR1 SGHTA and CDR2 FQGNSA. The CDR3 is CASSLVEGGGYEQYF. For the CDR3, the DNA is TGTGCCAGCAGCTTGGTTGAGGGAGGGGGGTACGAGCAGTACTTC.

V usage is TRBV10-3 and J usage is TRBJ2-5; D possibly matches TRBD1 or TRBD2 (5 bases each). Germline V lookup: CDR1 ENHRY, CDR2 SYGVKD. This CDR3 has 17 amino acids. V gave up 0 bases and J gave up 3 bases, with 17 bases separating them. In DNA form, the CDR3 reads TGTGCCATCAGTGAGTCTCACTTACCCGGGGCAAAAGAGACCCAGTACTTC. Translation gives CAISESHLPGAKETQYF.

The genes are TRBV18 and TRBJ1-5; D is possibly TRBD1 (6 bases). This CDR3 region has 15 residues. CDR1 and CDR2 (germline): KGHSH, LQKENI. Trimming took 3 bases from V and 4 from J, leaving 13 bases between them. CDR3 sequence (DNA): TGTGCCAGCTCACCCGCCGAGGGGGGAAATCAGCCCCAGCATTTT. Residues: CASSPAEGGNQPQHF.

The V and J genes are TRBV5-1 and TRBJ2-5; D tentatively fits TRBD1 or TRBD2 (5 bases each). The CDR3 extends over 14 amino acids. The germline gives CDR1 SGHRS, CDR2 YFSETQ. Trimming shortened V by 4 bases and J by 2 bases, and 12 bases separated the two germline ends. The DNA of the CDR3 is TGCGCCAGCAGCGCCGGGACGGCTCAAGAGACCCAGTACTTC. Protein product: CASSAGTAQETQYF.

This clone was detected once. The genes are TRBV30 and TRBJ1-1; D gene ambiguous. Germline assignment: CDR1 GTSNPN and CDR2 SVGIG (reference sequence). This CDR3 comprises 14 residues. CDR3 region: CANSGGPRDTEAFF. CDR3 nucleotide sequence: TGTGCGAACTCTGGAGGGCCTCGGGACACTGAAGCTTTCTTT. Variable domain in full (rest from reference TRBV30 and TRBJ1-1): SQTIHQWPATLVQPVGSPLSLECTVEGTSNPNLYWYRQAAGRGLQLLFYSVGIGQISSEVPQNLSASRPQDRQFILSSKKLLLSDSGFYLCANSGGPRDTEAFFGQGTRLTVV.

The chain joins TRBV11-3 to TRBJ2-5, with TRBD2 identical over 7 bases. The CDR3 has 15 amino acids. Per germline, CDR1 SGHNT and CDR2 YENEEA. Trimming at V came to 1 base and at J to 11 bases, leaving 13 bases not matched to a gene. Here the CDR3 DNA reads TGTGCCAGCAGCTTAGGGGAGATAGCGGGCGTACAGCAGTACTTC. This gives the protein CASSLGEIAGVQQYF.

The rearrangement links TRBV19 to TRBJ2-5; the D is unclear. Looked up from germline, CDR1 is LNHDA and CDR2 is SQIVND (reference sequence). V was cut by 3 bases and J by 7 bases, with 15 bases left in between. This CDR3 comprises 14 residues. The CDR3 DNA follows: TGTGCCAGTAGTATGGGTATCGTGGGTCGGACCCAGTACTTC. Its translation is CASSMGIVGRTQYF.

The chain recombines TRBV5-5 with TRBJ1-1; D not resolved. The CDR3 has 15 amino acids. Between the trimmed V and J ends, which lost 4 bases and 2 bases, there was a span of 15 bases. Germline-derived CDR1 and CDR2 are SGHKS and YYEKEE (reference sequence). The DNA for the CDR3 is TGTGCCAGCAGCGAAACGCCGCGATCAAACACTGAAGCTTTCTTT. It encodes CASSETPRSNTEAFF.

This chain uses TRBV28 with TRBJ2-1; 16 nucleotides agree with TRBD2. The junction had 4 bases not matched to a gene; V was cut back by 5 bases and J by 9 bases. The CDR3 loop spans 15 amino acids. Germline V CDR1 and CDR2: MDHEN, SYDVKM. CDR3 region: CASSGGLAGGLEQFF. CDR3 nucleotide sequence: TGTGCCAGCAGTGGGGGACTAGCGGGAGGGCTTGAGCAGTTCTTC.

CDR3 coding DNA: TGTGCCAGCCTTCCCCTAGCGGGAGTTATCACAGATACGCAGTATTTT. Protein product: CASLPLAGVITDTQYF. V gene TRBV27 combines with J gene TRBJ2-3; 10 bases line up with TRBD2. Trimming removed 8 bases from V and 2 bases from J; junction bases left unmatched: 10. Germline values: CDR1 MNHEY, CDR2 SMNVEV (reference sequence). The CDR3 is 16 amino acids.

The V gene is TRBV19, the J gene TRBJ2-6; tentatively, D is TRBD1 or TRBD2 (6 bases each). V was trimmed by 2 bases and J by 0 bases, leaving 23 bases between them. Germline V lookup: CDR1 LNHDA, CDR2 SQIVND (reference sequence). The CDR3 contains 21 residues. In nucleotides, the CDR3 is TGTGCCAGTAGTATATTCAGGGGAGGCCGGACGCCGCTCTCTGGGGCCAACGTCCTGACTTTC. Its translation is CASSIFRGGRTPLSGANVLTF. The entire variable domain, with the rest obtained from reference TRBV19 and TRBJ2-6, is as follows: DGGITQSPKYLFRKEGQNVTLSCEQNLNHDAMYWYRQDPGQGLRLIYYSQIVNDFQKGDIAEGYSVSREKKESFPLTVTSAQKNPTAFYLCASSIFRGGRTPLSGANVLTFGAGSRLTVL.

This clone was recorded once. The chain combines TRBV10-1 with TRBJ1-4, with TRBD1 as a possible D gene (5 bases). CDR3 length equals 13 residues. The V end lost 8 bases, the J end lost 4 bases, and 11 bases lay between the germline ends. Germline CDR1 reads WNHNN; CDR2 reads SYGVQD (reference sequence). The CDR3 spells CASADGHNEKLFF. CDR3 nucleotide sequence: TGCGCCAGCGCCGACGGACATAATGAAAAACTGTTTTTT.

The chain uses TRBV29-1 and TRBJ1-1, with a possible D match to TRBD1 (5 bases). V lost 7 bases, J lost 0 bases, and 9 bases lay in between. The CDR3 is made up of 12 amino acids. CDR1 is SQVTM and CDR2 is ANQGSEA in the germline V gene. The CDR3 DNA sequence: TGCAGCGCAAAACAGGTGAACACTGAAGCTTTCTTT. Amino acid sequence: CSAKQVNTEAFF. Full variable domain (outside the CDR3, taken from reference TRBV29-1 and TRBJ1-1): SAVISQKPSRDICQRGTSLTIQCQVDSQVTMMFWYRQQPGQSLTLIATANQGSEATYESGFVIDKFPISRPNLTFSTLTVSNMSPEDSSIYLCSAKQVNTEAFFGQGTRLTVV.